Sequencing of this TCR beta chain was carried out in a study of blood T cells in healthy people across ages. General study findings and limits: PBMCs left unsorted prevented a conclusive naive versus antigen-experienced comparison. While age rose, TCR beta diversity per million T cells dropped in a roughly linear way.

Germline lookup yields CDR1 SEHNR and CDR2 FQNEAQ (reference sequence). The V end was cut by 4 bases, the J end by 4 bases, with 12 bases between. This CDR3 has 14 amino acids. This clonotype occurred a few times. The antigen remains undetermined. The individuals who served as donors were healthy Caucasians living in Russia, aged roughly 6 to 90. Sample-barcoded 5' priming and a J-beta primer mix drove a second PCR of roughly 6 to 12 cycles. With 12 random nucleotides, a template-switch adaptor tagged each individual cDNA molecule. MiXCR, run by TCRdb on the 5' RACE reads, gives a single entry per CDR3 protein. The repertoire includes more than 800,000 distinct CDR3 sequences, more than 40% of them detected once, and about 20% sits in the top ten.

This receptor was identified in a woman aged 55 to 70 in good health. The genes are TRBV7-9 and TRBJ2-3; the D gene is possibly TRBD2 (5 bases). The sequencing input was blood. The CDR3 nucleotides read TGTGCCAGCAGCTACTCTAGCCTTGCAGATACGCAGTATTTT. This translates into CASSYSSLADTQYF. Full variable domain (remainder filled in from reference TRBV7-9 and TRBJ2-3): DTGVSQNPRHKITKRGQNVTFRCDPISEHNRLYWYRQTLGQGPEFLTYFQNEAQLEKSRLLSDRFSAERPKGSFSTLEIQRTEQGDSAMYLCASSYSSLADTQYFGPGTRLTVL.